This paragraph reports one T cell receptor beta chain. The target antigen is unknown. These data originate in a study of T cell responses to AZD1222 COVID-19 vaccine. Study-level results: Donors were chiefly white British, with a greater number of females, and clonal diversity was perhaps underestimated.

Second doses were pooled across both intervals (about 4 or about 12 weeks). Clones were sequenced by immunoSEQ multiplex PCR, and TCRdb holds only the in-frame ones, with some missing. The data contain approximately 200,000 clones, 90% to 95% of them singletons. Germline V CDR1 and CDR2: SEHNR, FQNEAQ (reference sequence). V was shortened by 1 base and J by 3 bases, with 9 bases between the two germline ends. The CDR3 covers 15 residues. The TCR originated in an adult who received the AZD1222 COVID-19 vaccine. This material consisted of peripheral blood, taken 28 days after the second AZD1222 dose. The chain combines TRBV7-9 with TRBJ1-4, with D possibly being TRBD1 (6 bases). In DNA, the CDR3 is TGTGCCAGCAGCTTAGTCGGGACACCTAATGAAAAACTGTTTTTT. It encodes CASSLVGTPNEKLFF.